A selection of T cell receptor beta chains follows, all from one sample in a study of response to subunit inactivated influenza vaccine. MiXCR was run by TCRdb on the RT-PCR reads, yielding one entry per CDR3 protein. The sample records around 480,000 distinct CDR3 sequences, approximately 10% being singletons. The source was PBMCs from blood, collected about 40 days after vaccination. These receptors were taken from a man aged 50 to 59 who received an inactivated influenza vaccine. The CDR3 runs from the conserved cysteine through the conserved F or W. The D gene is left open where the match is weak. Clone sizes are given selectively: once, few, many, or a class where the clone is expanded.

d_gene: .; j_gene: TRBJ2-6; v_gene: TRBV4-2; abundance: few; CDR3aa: CASSQDLEGAGANVLTF; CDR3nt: TGTGCCAGCAGCCAAGATCTTGAGGGGGCTGGGGCCAACGTCCTGACTTTC
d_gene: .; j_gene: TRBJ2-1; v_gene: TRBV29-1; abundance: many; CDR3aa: CSVESGGNMWNEQFF; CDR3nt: TGCAGCGTTGAATCTGGGGGGAATATGTGGAATGAGCAGTTCTTC
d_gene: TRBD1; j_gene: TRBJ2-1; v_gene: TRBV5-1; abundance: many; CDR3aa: CASSNRGPPYNEQFF; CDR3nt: TGCGCCAGCAGCAACAGGGGACCTCCCTACAATGAGCAGTTCTTC
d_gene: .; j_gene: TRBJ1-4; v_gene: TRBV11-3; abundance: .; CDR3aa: CASSLRADSTNEKLFF; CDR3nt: TGTGCCAGCAGCTTGAGGGCAGATTCAACTAATGAAAAACTGTTTTTT
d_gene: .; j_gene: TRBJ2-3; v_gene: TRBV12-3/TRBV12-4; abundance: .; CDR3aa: CASRREDTQYF; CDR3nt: TGTGCCAGTCGTAGGGAGGACACGCAGTATTTT
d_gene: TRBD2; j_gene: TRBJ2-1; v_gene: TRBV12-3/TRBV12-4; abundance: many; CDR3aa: CASSKGLAGGFNNEQFF; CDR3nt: TGTGCCAGCAGTAAGGGACTAGCGGGGGGGTTTAATAATGAGCAGTTCTTC
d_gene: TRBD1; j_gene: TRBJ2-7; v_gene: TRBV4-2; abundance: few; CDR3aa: CASSLQPGQAYEQYF; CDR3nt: TGTGCCAGCAGCCTGCAACCGGGACAGGCCTACGAGCAGTACTTC
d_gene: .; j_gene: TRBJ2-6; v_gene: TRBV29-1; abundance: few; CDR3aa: CSVTNRDQIYSGANVLTF; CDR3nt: TGCAGCGTTACAAACCGGGATCAAATATACTCTGGGGCCAACGTCCTGACTTTC
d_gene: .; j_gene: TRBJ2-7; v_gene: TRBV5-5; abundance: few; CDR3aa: CASSQDPPPSYEQYF; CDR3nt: TGTGCCAGCAGCCAGGATCCCCCGCCGTCCTACGAGCAGTACTTC
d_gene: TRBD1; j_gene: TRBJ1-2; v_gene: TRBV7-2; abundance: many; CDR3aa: CASSLRDRFYYGYTF; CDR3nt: TGTGCCAGCAGCTTACGGGACAGATTCTATTATGGCTACACCTTC
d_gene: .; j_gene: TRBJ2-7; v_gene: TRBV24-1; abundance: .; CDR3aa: CATSDPTDSAQYF; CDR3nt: TGTGCCACCAGTGACCCTACGGACTCAGCGCAGTACTTC
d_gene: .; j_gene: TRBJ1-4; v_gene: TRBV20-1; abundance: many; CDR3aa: CSGTDGSTNEKLFF; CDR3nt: TGCAGTGGGACGGACGGGTCAACTAATGAAAAACTGTTTTTT
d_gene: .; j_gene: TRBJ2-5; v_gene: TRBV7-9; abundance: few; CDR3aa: CASSGLSETQYF; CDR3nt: TGTGCCAGCAGCGGACTATCGGAGACCCAGTACTTC
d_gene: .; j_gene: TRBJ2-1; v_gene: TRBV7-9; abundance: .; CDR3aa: CASSPRASGEQFF; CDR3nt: TGTGCCAGCAGCCCACGGGCCTCCGGTGAGCAGTTCTTC
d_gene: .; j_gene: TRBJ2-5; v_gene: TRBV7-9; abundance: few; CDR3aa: CASSLVQAGETQYF; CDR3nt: TGTGCCAGCAGCTTAGTCCAGGCAGGAGAGACCCAGTACTTC
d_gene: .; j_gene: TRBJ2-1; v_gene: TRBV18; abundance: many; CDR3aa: CASSPIGLEGEQFF; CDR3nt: TGTGCCAGCTCCCCTATTGGTCTGGAAGGTGAGCAGTTCTTC
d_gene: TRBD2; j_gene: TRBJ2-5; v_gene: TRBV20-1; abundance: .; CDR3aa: CSARVGSGGPWETQYF; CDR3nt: TGCAGTGCTAGAGTTGGTAGCGGGGGGCCGTGGGAGACCCAGTACTTC
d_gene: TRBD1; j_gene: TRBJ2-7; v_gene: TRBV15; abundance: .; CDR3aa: CATSLLGQGDEQYF; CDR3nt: TGTGCCACCAGCCTGTTAGGACAGGGGGACGAGCAGTACTTC
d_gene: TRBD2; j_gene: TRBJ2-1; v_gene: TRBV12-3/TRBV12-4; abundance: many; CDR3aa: CASSLPFSGGFMDEQFF; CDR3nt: TGTGCCAGCAGTTTACCTTTTTCGGGGGGGTTTATGGATGAGCAGTTCTTC
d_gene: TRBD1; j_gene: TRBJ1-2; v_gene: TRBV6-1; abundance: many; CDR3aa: CASSSTGTGVNTF; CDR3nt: TGTGCCAGCAGCTCAACCGGGACAGGGGTTAACACCTTC
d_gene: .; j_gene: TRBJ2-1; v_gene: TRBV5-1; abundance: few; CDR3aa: CASSLGDNLSYNEQFF; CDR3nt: TGCGCCAGCAGCTTGGGTGACAATCTCTCCTACAATGAGCAGTTCTTC
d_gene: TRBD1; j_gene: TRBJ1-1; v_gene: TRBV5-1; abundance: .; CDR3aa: CASSYPGQGISWYTEAFF; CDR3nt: TGCGCCAGCAGCTACCCGGGACAGGGGATTTCATGGTACACTGAAGCTTTCTTT
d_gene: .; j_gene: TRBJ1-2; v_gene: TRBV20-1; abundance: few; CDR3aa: CSARDPGGRRGYTF; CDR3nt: TGCAGTGCTAGAGATCCGGGGGGCCGACGCGGCTACACCTTC
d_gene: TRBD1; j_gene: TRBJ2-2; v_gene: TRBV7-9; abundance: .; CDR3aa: CAEPPTGTGITGELFF; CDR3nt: TGTGCCGAACCCCCGACCGGGACAGGGATCACCGGGGAGCTGTTTTTT
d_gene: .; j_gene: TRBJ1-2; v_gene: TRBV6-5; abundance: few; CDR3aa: CASSYSWDINYGYTF; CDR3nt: TGTGCCAGCAGTTACTCCTGGGATATTAACTATGGCTACACCTTC
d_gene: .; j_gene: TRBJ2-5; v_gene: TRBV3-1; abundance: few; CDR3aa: CASSLETYQETQYF; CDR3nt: TGTGCCAGCAGTTTAGAGACGTACCAAGAGACCCAGTACTTC
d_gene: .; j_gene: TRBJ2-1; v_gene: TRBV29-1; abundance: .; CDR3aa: CSVEARVREQFF; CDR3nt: TGCAGCGTTGAAGCGCGTGTTCGTGAGCAGTTCTTC
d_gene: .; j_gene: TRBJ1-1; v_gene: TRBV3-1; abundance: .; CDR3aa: CASRGGPHTEAFF; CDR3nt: TGTGCCAGCCGAGGAGGTCCCCACACTGAAGCTTTCTTT